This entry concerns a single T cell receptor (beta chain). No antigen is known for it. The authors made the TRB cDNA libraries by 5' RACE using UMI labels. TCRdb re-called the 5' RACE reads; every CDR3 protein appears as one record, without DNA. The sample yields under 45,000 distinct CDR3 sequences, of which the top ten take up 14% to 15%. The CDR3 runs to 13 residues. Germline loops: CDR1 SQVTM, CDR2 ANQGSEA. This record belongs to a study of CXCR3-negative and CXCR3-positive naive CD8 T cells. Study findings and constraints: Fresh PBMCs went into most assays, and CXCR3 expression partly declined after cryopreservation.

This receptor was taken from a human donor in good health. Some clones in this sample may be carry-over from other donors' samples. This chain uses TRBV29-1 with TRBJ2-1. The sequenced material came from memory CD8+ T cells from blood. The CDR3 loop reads CSVDHRSYNEQFF.